One and the same sample provided the 8 T cell receptor beta chains below, sequenced in a study of blood T cell repertoires in COVID-19. Only in-frame clones appear in the TCRdb table, and some are missing; sequencing was by immunoSEQ multiplex PCR. The sample has around 200,000 clones; 80% to 90% are singletons. The sample consisted of peripheral blood. These receptor sequences come from a man aged 18 to 29 with active or convalescent COVID-19.

The J gene is TRBJ2-7, the V gene TRBV6-5, with D maybe TRBD2 (6 bases). V was cut by 5 bases and J by 3 bases, with 17 bases left in between. This CDR3 region has 15 residues. Germline CDR1 is MNHEY and CDR2 is SVGAGI. CDR3 coding DNA: TGTGCCAGCAGTCGCACCCCTCGGGAGCGCTACGAGCAGTACTTC. Its translation: CASSRTPRERYEQYF.

The chain carries TRBV6-5 and TRBJ1-2, with 7 nucleotides matching TRBD1. Germline V gene sequence: CDR1 MNHEY, CDR2 SVGAGI. The CDR3 contains 13 residues. V shed 6 bases, J shed 8 bases, and the junction held 9 bases outside the gene matches. The CDR3, as DNA: TGTGCCAGCAGCGGACAGGTGCTATCCGGCTACACCTTC. It specifies CASSGQVLSGYTF.

V and J are TRBV7-2 and TRBJ1-2; a possible D gene is TRBD1 (5 bases). Trimming stripped 4 bases from V and 6 bases from J, with 15 bases between. The CDR3 covers 14 residues. The V gene's germline CDR1 is SGHTA and CDR2 FQGNSA. CDR3 protein: CASSSNRYLDGYTF. The CDR3 DNA is TGTGCCAGCAGCTCAAACAGGTATTTGGATGGCTACACCTTC.

The chain employs TRBV5-8 and TRBJ1-2; no clear D gene. The length of the CDR3 is 14 residues. The V end was cut by 5 bases, the J end by 2 bases, with 13 bases between. Germline CDR1 reads SGHTS; CDR2 reads YDEGEE. CDR3 in DNA: TGTGCCAGCAGTTCCGGGGATCTCAACTATGGCTACACCTTC. The encoded protein is CASSSGDLNYGYTF.

The V call is TRBV5-6, the J call TRBJ1-6; D unresolved. There are 15 residues in the CDR3. The germline CDR1 and CDR2 sequences are SGHDT and YYEEEE. Trimming took 0 bases from V and 4 from J, leaving 8 bases between them. The CDR3 nucleotides are TGTGCCAGCAGCTTGGATAGCCCTTATAATTCACCCCTCCACTTT. This translates into CASSLDSPYNSPLHF.

The chain links TRBV27 to TRBJ1-5, with 7 bases identical to TRBD1. Germline CDR1 and CDR2: MNHEY and SMNVEV (reference sequence). The CDR3 loop spans 16 amino acids. With 2 bases clipped from V and 3 bases from J, the junction kept 7 bases outside the gene matches. The CDR3 DNA sequence: TGTGCCAGCAGTTTACTTGGGACAGCCATCAATCAGCCCCAGCATTTT. Amino acid sequence: CASSLLGTAINQPQHF.

The chain recombines TRBV9 with TRBJ1-1; D remains ambiguous. CDR3 length: 14 amino acids. Trimming took off 2 bases at V and 4 bases at J, with 12 bases between the two ends. CDR1 is SGDLS, CDR2 YYNGEE, per germline. The CDR3 nucleotides are TGTGCCAGCAGCGTGGAGCCTGAGGGCACTGAAGCTTTCTTT. Its protein product is CASSVEPEGTEAFF.

This clone was seen once. The chain combines TRBV28 with TRBJ1-2, with TRBD1 matching 7 bases. CDR1 and CDR2 (germline): MDHEN, SYDVKM. The CDR3 runs to 15 residues. V was clipped by 3 bases and J by 0 bases; unmatched bases: 4. CDR3 sequence reads: CASSFEQGSNYGYTF. In DNA, the CDR3 is TGTGCCAGCAGTTTCGAACAGGGGTCTAACTATGGCTACACCTTC.